These 23 T cell receptor beta chains share one sample of origin, sequenced in a study of cytomegalovirus exposure and HLA in healthy donors. The PCR ran on 60 Vbeta and 13 Jbeta primers. Libraries were prepared by immunoSEQ multiplex PCR; TCRdb keeps only in-frame clonotypes and omits some of them. The sample includes around 100,000 clones, 55% to 80% seen only once; the top ten take roughly 2%. Specimen: PBMCs. These receptors were taken from a woman younger than 45 in good health and CMV-seronegative.

The chain links TRBV7-6 to TRBJ2-7, with TRBD2 as a possible D gene (6 bases). Germline loops: CDR1 SGHVS, CDR2 FNYEAQ. V was clipped by 5 bases and J by 0 bases, with 14 bases between them. The CDR3 contains 15 residues. The CDR3 DNA sequence: TGTGCCAGCAGCCCAGGGACTGCAAGCTCCTACGAGCAGTACTTC. It yields the protein CASSPGTASSYEQYF.

The chain has TRBV15 and TRBJ1-4; TRBD1 is a possible D gene (5 bases). Germline V gene lookup returns CDR1 LNHNV and CDR2 YYDKDF (reference sequence). Trimming cost V 5 bases and J 0 bases, with 10 bases left between them. The CDR3 is 15 residues long. CDR3 nucleotide sequence: TGTGCCACCAGCGGTCAGGGTGCAACTAATGAAAAACTGTTTTTT. This gives the protein CATSGQGATNEKLFF. Based on the CDR3 plus reference TRBV15 and TRBJ1-4, the full variable domain is DAMVIQNPRYQVTQFGKPVTLSCSQTLNHNVMYWYQQKSSQAPKLLFHYYDKDFNNEADTPDNFQSRRPNTSFCFLDIRSPGLGDTAMYLCATSGQGATNEKLFFGSGTQLSVL.

This clone has a handful of counts. The chain has TRBV27 and TRBJ2-1, with 13 bases aligning to TRBD2. Germline V gives CDR1 MNHEY, CDR2 SMNVEV (reference sequence). This CDR3 region has 15 residues. J gave up 5 bases and V 5 bases, and 3 bases lay outside the gene matches. CDR3: CASSPGTSGNNEQFF. In DNA form, the CDR3 reads TGTGCCAGCAGTCCCGGGACTAGCGGGAACAATGAGCAGTTCTTC.

The V gene is TRBV30, the J gene TRBJ2-5; tentative D call: TRBD2 (7 bases). The J call may be faulty, since TRBJ2-7 better matches the DNA end. This CDR3 comprises 15 residues. CDR1 and CDR2 from the germline V gene are GTSNPN and SVGIG (reference sequence). CDR3 in amino acids: CAWSVLGGRSHEQYF. The CDR3 nucleotides are TGTGCCTGGAGTGTACTGGGGGGGCGCAGCCACGAGCAGTACTTC.

The chain uses TRBV27 and TRBJ2-2; D remains ambiguous. V was shortened by 6 bases and J by 1 base, with 9 bases between the two germline ends. The CDR3 length is 14 residues. In germline, CDR1 is MNHEY, CDR2 SMNVEV (reference sequence). CDR3 loop: CASSPQKNTGELFF. CDR3 nucleotides: TGTGCCAGCAGCCCCCAGAAGAACACCGGGGAGCTGTTTTTT.

The chain links TRBV27 to TRBJ1-1, with 9 nucleotides matching TRBD1. The CDR3 consists of 15 residues. CDR1 is MNHEY, CDR2 SMNVEV, per germline (reference sequence). The trim removed 0 bases at V and 6 bases at J, leaving 5 bases unmatched. This CDR3 is CASSLSGTGKAEAFF. As DNA, the CDR3 is TGTGCCAGCAGTTTATCCGGGACAGGGAAGGCTGAAGCTTTCTTT.

CDR3 region: CASSVGPGQETQYF. As DNA, the CDR3 is TGTGCCAGCAGCGTAGGGCCAGGGCAAGAGACCCAGTACTTC. The rearrangement links TRBV9 to TRBJ2-5; the D gene is possibly TRBD1 (5 bases). This CDR3 region has 14 residues. Germline V lookup: CDR1 SGDLS, CDR2 YYNGEE. The V end lost 0 bases, the J end lost 2 bases, and 8 bases lay between the germline ends.

This chain joins TRBV7-9 and TRBJ2-2, with 11 positions matching TRBD2. Germline CDR1 reads SEHNR; CDR2 reads FQNEAQ (reference sequence). The CDR3 covers 15 residues. V was pared by 6 bases and J by 3 bases, with 3 bases of the junction left unmatched. CDR3 region: CASRTLAGDTGELFF. The CDR3 DNA reads as TGTGCCAGCAGAACACTAGCGGGGGACACCGGGGAGCTGTTTTTT.

V and J are TRBV5-1 and TRBJ1-4; perhaps TRBD1 as D (5 bases). V was clipped by 4 bases and J by 2 bases, with 12 bases between them. This CDR3 comprises 15 residues. Per the germline V gene, CDR1 is SGHRS and CDR2 is YFSETQ. Here the CDR3 DNA reads TGCGCCAGCAGCCGGGGGTCGGCTACTAATGAAAAACTGTTTTTT. Translation gives CASSRGSATNEKLFF.

This clone was seen a few times. At one end, the junction sequence differs from germline, possibly due to a read error. In DNA form, the CDR3 reads TGTGCCAGCAGTTCCGGCAGGAGAGGGCCTGTTCTCTTT. Translation gives CASSSGRRGPVLF. V and J are TRBV28 and TRBJ1-1; D ambiguous. CDR3 size: 13 residues. Germline V gene data show CDR1 as MDHEN and CDR2 as SYDVKM.

The CDR3 coding sequence is TGTGCCAGCACCCTAACAGGGGGTGAGACCCAGTACTTC. It codes for CASTLTGGETQYF. V is TRBV5-6 and J is TRBJ2-5; TRBD1 agrees at 8 bases. Trimming took 6 bases from V and 5 from J; bases not matched to a gene: 6. Per germline, CDR1 SGHDT and CDR2 YYEEEE. The CDR3 covers 13 residues.

CDR3 coding DNA: TGTGCCAGCTCATTAGACAGGGTTGGCTACACCTTC. This gives the protein CASSLDRVGYTF. The gene calls are TRBV18 and TRBJ1-2, with 7 bases lining up with TRBD1. This CDR3 contains 12 residues. CDR1 and CDR2 (germline): KGHSH, LQKENI. The junction had 4 bases not matched to a gene; V was cut back by 5 bases and J by 7 bases.

In its sample, this clone was seen a few times. The V call is TRBV29-1, the J call TRBJ1-5, with 10 bases lining up with TRBD1. The ends lost 6 bases at V and 6 bases at J; junction bases unmatched: 8. CDR3 length: 14 amino acids. Per the germline V gene, CDR1 is SQVTM and CDR2 is ANQGSEA. The CDR3 DNA sequence: TGCAGCGTAGCGGGGACAGGGGAGGGTCAGCCCCAGCATTTT. Translated, it gives CSVAGTGEGQPQHF.

This chain links TRBV7-3 with TRBJ2-3, with 10 bases aligning to TRBD1. This CDR3 spans 15 amino acids. Germline assignment: CDR1 SGHTA and CDR2 FQGTGA. With V trimmed by 4 bases and J by 3 bases, 4 bases remained unmatched. CDR3 sequence (DNA): TGTGCCAGCAGCTCCCGGGACAGGGGAACAGATACGCAGTATTTT. This translates into CASSSRDRGTDTQYF.

This chain uses TRBV5-1 with TRBJ2-7, with D uncertain. Germline V CDR1 and CDR2: SGHRS, YFSETQ. The CDR3 has 13 amino acids. Trimming removed 2 bases from V and 3 bases from J, with 9 bases in between. CDR3 residues: CASSLRPGYEQYF. CDR3 bases: TGCGCCAGCAGCTTAAGACCGGGCTACGAGCAGTACTTC.

V is TRBV6-1 and J is TRBJ1-1, with D maybe TRBD1 (6 bases). In germline, CDR1 is MNHNS, CDR2 SASEGT. V was pared by 4 bases and J by 6 bases, with 18 bases between. The CDR3 covers 15 residues. Here the CDR3 reads CASSVYRAPTSEAFF. For the CDR3, the DNA is TGTGCCAGCAGTGTGTACAGGGCCCCTACCTCTGAAGCTTTCTTT.

Here the CDR3 DNA reads TGTGCCAGCAGTGAAATATGGGGGGCGAACACCGGGGAGCTGTTTTTT. Its protein is CASSEIWGANTGELFF. V is TRBV6-4 and J is TRBJ2-2, with D maybe TRBD2 (6 bases). Germline lookup yields CDR1 MRHNA and CDR2 SNTAGT. The CDR3 extends over 16 amino acids. The V end lost 3 bases, the J end lost 0 bases, and 11 bases lay between the germline ends.

The chain has TRBV4-2 and TRBJ2-1; 12 bases agree with TRBD2. CDR3 length: 16 amino acids. Germline values: CDR1 LGHNA, CDR2 YNFKEQ. J gave up 7 bases and V 1 base, and 5 bases lay outside the gene matches. In DNA, the CDR3 is TGTGCCAGCAGCCAAGGCAAACTAGCGGGAGGTAATGAGCAGTTCTTC. This encodes CASSQGKLAGGNEQFF.

CDR3 sequence reads: CASSIRREEQYF. The CDR3 coding sequence is TGTGCCAGTAGTATCCGCCGTGAGGAGCAGTACTTC. V and J are TRBV19 and TRBJ2-7, with D unclear. Germline V gene sequence: CDR1 LNHDA, CDR2 SQIVND (reference sequence). The CDR3 is 12 residues long. Between the trimmed V and J ends, which lost 3 bases and 7 bases, there was a span of 10 bases.

The V gene is TRBV5-5, the J gene TRBJ2-7; perhaps TRBD1 as D (6 bases). Trimming left V 4 bases short and J 3 bases short, with 17 bases between. The germline V gene has CDR1 SGHKS and CDR2 YYEKEE (reference sequence). The CDR3 covers 15 residues. The CDR3 region is CASSARWGLLYEQYF. DNA of the CDR3: TGTGCCAGCAGCGCCCGTTGGGGGCTACTCTACGAGCAGTACTTC. Full variable domain (rest looked up from reference TRBV5-5 and TRBJ2-7): DAGVTQSPTHLIKTRGQQVTLRCSPISGHKSVSWYQQVLGQGPQFIFQYYEKEERGRGNFPDRFSARQFPNYSSELNVNALLLGDSALYLCASSARWGLLYEQYFGPGTRLTVT.

This clone was picked up a small number of times. The rearrangement joins TRBV27 to TRBJ2-2; weak D call: TRBD1 (5 bases). V lost 2 bases to trimming and J lost 5 bases, with 18 bases between them. Germline CDR1 MNHEY, CDR2 SMNVEV (reference sequence). This CDR3 contains 17 residues. CDR3 residues: CASSLGVTSRGTGELFF. The CDR3 DNA sequence: TGTGCCAGCAGTTTAGGGGTCACAAGTAGGGGAACCGGGGAGCTGTTTTTT.

The sample holds a few counts of this clone. CDR3 DNA sequence: TGTGCCAGCAGCTTAGGCCCGGGACTCAGCACAGATACGCAGTATTTT. This translates into CASSLGPGLSTDTQYF. This chain connects TRBV13 to TRBJ2-3, with D tentatively TRBD2 (6 bases). From germline, CDR1 is PRHDT and CDR2 FYEKMQ (reference sequence). V lost 0 bases and J lost 0, with 10 bases in between. This CDR3 has 16 residues.

The rearrangement uses TRBV7-9 and TRBJ1-2, with D possibly being TRBD1 (6 bases). CDR1 is SEHNR and CDR2 is FQNEAQ in the germline V gene (reference sequence). This CDR3 is built from 14 residues. Trimming pared 5 bases from V and 8 bases from J, leaving 18 bases between. CDR3 residues: CASSHGETGFGYTF. In nucleotides, the CDR3 is TGTGCCAGCAGCCATGGTGAGACAGGATTCGGCTACACCTTC.